The next 30 T cell receptor beta chains were all read from a single sample in a study of CD8 T cells in Susac syndrome. Random hexamers were used to reverse transcribe the RNA input (roughly 0.5 to 1 ug). TCRdb re-called the immunoSEQ multiplex PCR reads with MiXCR, one entry per CDR3 protein. The sample shows some 200,000 distinct CDR3 sequences, around 95% of them seen only once. The specimen sequenced was CD4+ T cells from PBMCs. Source of these receptors: a human donor with Susac syndrome.

V is TRBV27 and J is TRBJ2-5; D tentatively fits TRBD1 or TRBD2 (5 bases each). This CDR3 region has 17 residues. Germline assignment: CDR1 MNHEY and CDR2 SMNVEV (reference sequence). V lost 2 bases and J lost 5, with 21 bases in between. Written as DNA, the CDR3 is TGTGCCAGCAGTTTAATCTACCGAGCGGTCGGGACGGAGACCCAGTACTTC. It translates to CASSLIYRAVGTETQYF.

The genes are TRBV20-1 and TRBJ1-4; TRBD1 might be the D (6 bases). V lost 2 bases to trimming and J lost 5 bases, with 21 bases between them. There are 17 residues in the CDR3. The germline V gene encodes CDR1 DFQATT and CDR2 SNEGSKA (reference sequence). CDR3 region: CSARPYFLTGLNEKLFF. The CDR3 DNA reads TGCAGTGCTAGACCATACTTCCTGACAGGCCTCAATGAAAAACTGTTTTTT.

This rearrangement joins TRBV3-1 to TRBJ2-1, with D perhaps matching TRBD2 (6 bases). The germline gives CDR1 LGHDT, CDR2 YNNKEL (reference sequence). Trimming cost V 5 bases and J 3 bases, with 20 bases left between them. The CDR3 totals 17 residues. The DNA of the CDR3 is TGTGCCAGCAGCAAATTTACTCTAGCGTCGGACTACAATGAGCAGTTCTTC. This gives the protein CASSKFTLASDYNEQFF.

The V and J genes are TRBV29-1 and TRBJ2-5; no firm D call. This CDR3 region has 12 residues. Per germline, CDR1 SQVTM and CDR2 ANQGSEA. Trimming left V 3 bases short and J 8 bases short, with 13 bases between. Here the CDR3 DNA reads TGCAGCGTTGATCCTGGAAGAGAAACCCAGTACTTC. Translating gives CSVDPGRETQYF.

This clonotype was found once. V usage is TRBV29-1 and J usage is TRBJ2-5; no clear D gene. Germline lookup yields CDR1 SQVTM and CDR2 ANQGSEA. CDR3 size: 12 residues. Trimming shortened V by 3 bases and J by 4 bases, and 9 bases separated the two germline ends. Here the CDR3 DNA reads TGCAGCGTTGATGTGGCAGGAGAGACCCAGTACTTC. It translates to CSVDVAGETQYF.

This rearrangement joins TRBV30 to TRBJ2-4, with D uncertain. CDR1 is GTSNPN, CDR2 SVGIG, per germline (reference sequence). Trimming took 3 bases from V and 3 from J, leaving 3 bases between them. The CDR3 runs 11 residues. Here the CDR3 reads CAWRDKNIQYF. The CDR3 DNA reads TGTGCCTGGAGGGACAAAAACATTCAGTACTTC. The full variable domain, rest sourced from reference TRBV30 and TRBJ2-4, is SQTIHQWPATLVQPVGSPLSLECTVEGTSNPNLYWYRQAAGRGLQLLFYSVGIGQISSEVPQNLSASRPQDRQFILSSKKLLLSDSGFYLCAWRDKNIQYFGAGTRLSVL.

The chain employs TRBV12-3 or TRBV12-4 and TRBJ2-1; the D gene is possibly TRBD1 (5 bases). There are 14 residues in the CDR3. V was cut by 6 bases and J by 8 bases, with 17 bases left in between. The CDR3 reads CASRKQVRADEQFF. In DNA form, the CDR3 reads TGTGCCAGCAGAAAACAGGTTCGGGCGGATGAGCAGTTCTTC.

The chain links TRBV6-1 to TRBJ1-5; TRBD1 agrees at 8 bases. This CDR3 has 16 residues. Germline V gene lookup returns CDR1 MNHNS and CDR2 SASEGT. The V and J ends lost 6 bases and 4 bases, in that order; junction bases with no gene match: 11. The DNA for the CDR3 is TGTGCCAGCAGACCCTCGACAGGGGCGGTGAATCAGCCCCAGCATTTT. It encodes CASRPSTGAVNQPQHF.

The CDR3 region is CASSEVRVYGYTF. In nucleotides, the CDR3 is TGTGCCAGCAGCGAGGTCAGGGTCTATGGCTACACCTTC. The chain employs TRBV2 and TRBJ1-2, with TRBD1 as a possible D gene (5 bases). V lost 6 bases to trimming and J lost 4 bases, with 12 bases between them. The CDR3 totals 13 residues. Germline V gives CDR1 SNHLY, CDR2 FYNNEI.

CDR3 nucleotides: TGTGCCAGCAGCGTAGGATTGGGACAGGAAAACACCATATATTTT. Residues: CASSVGLGQENTIYF. The chain carries TRBV9 and TRBJ1-3; TRBD1 matches 8 bases. Germline V lookup: CDR1 SGDLS, CDR2 YYNGEE. Germline trimming cut 0 bases from V and 6 bases from J; bases unmatched to any gene: 5. The CDR3 runs 15 residues.

This chain connects TRBV2 to TRBJ2-4; D unresolved. V dropped 7 bases and J dropped 4 bases, with 17 bases sitting between them. CDR1 SNHLY and CDR2 FYNNEI come from the germline V gene. The CDR3 sequence is 15 residues long. DNA for the CDR3: TGTGCCAGCACTTCTAGGGTTCGGGCAAAAAACATTCAGTACTTC. Its translation: CASTSRVRAKNIQYF.

The chain combines TRBV5-4 with TRBJ2-7; D possibly corresponds to TRBD2 (5 bases). Germline V gene data show CDR1 as SGHNT and CDR2 as YYREEE (reference sequence). The V end lost 4 bases, the J end lost 2 bases, and 19 bases lay between the germline ends. The CDR3 runs 16 residues. The CDR3 nucleotides are TGTGCCAGCAGCCCGGAGGTAGGAGCCCGGGCCTACGAGCAGTACTTC. It codes for CASSPEVGARAYEQYF.

This clonotype was recorded once. The chain employs TRBV11-2 and TRBJ1-1; tentatively, D is TRBD1 (5 bases). The CDR3 spans 15 residues. Trimming left V 0 bases short and J 0 bases short, with 8 bases between. CDR1 and CDR2 from the germline V gene are SGHAT and FQNNGV. CDR3 coding DNA: TGTGCCAGCAGCTTAGAGGGGGGGGTGAACACTGAAGCTTTCTTT. Translating gives CASSLEGGVNTEAFF.

V usage is TRBV12-3 or TRBV12-4 and J usage is TRBJ2-1; 8 bases fit TRBD1. V gave up 4 bases and J gave up 4 bases; unmatched junction bases: 6. The CDR3 length is 15 residues. CDR3 nucleotide sequence: TGTGCCAGCAGTTACAGGGGGATCGTTTACAATGAGCAGTTCTTC. Encoded protein: CASSYRGIVYNEQFF.

This clonotype was observed once. V and J are TRBV4-1 and TRBJ2-2; 7 positions agree with TRBD1. The CDR3 has 16 amino acids. After removal of 4 bases from V and 6 bases from J, the junction contained 11 bases not matched to a gene. Germline CDR1 is MGHRA and CDR2 is YSYEKL. The CDR3 spells CASSRRLDRIPGELFF. The CDR3 DNA is TGCGCCAGCAGCCGTCGTTTGGACAGGATCCCCGGGGAGCTGTTTTTT.

This clonotype showed up just once. V usage is TRBV2 and J usage is TRBJ1-5; TRBD1 aligns across 9 bases. The V gene end was trimmed by 7 bases and the J gene end by 7 bases; junction bases not matched to a gene: 14. CDR1 is SNHLY, CDR2 FYNNEI, per germline. This CDR3 is built from 16 residues. The CDR3 loop is CASTPGTGPLEQPQHF. The CDR3 DNA reads as TGTGCCAGCACCCCCGGGACAGGGCCCTTGGAGCAGCCCCAGCATTTT.

The chain employs TRBV3-1 and TRBJ1-6, with 8 bases identical to TRBD1. Per germline, CDR1 LGHDT and CDR2 YNNKEL (reference sequence). This CDR3 region has 18 residues. The J segment lost 0 bases and the V segment lost 5 bases, leaving 9 bases of the junction unmatched. In DNA, the CDR3 is TGTGCCAGCAGCGAATTTTTAGGGACAGGCTCCTATAATTCACCCCTCCACTTT. This gives the protein CASSEFLGTGSYNSPLHF.

The chain is built from TRBV5-4 and TRBJ2-7; TRBD1 aligns across 8 bases. V shed 3 bases and J 0 bases; nucleotides not matched to a gene: 5. The CDR3 consists of 15 residues. Germline values: CDR1 SGHNT, CDR2 YYREEE (reference sequence). CDR3 residues: CASSSRDRSSYEQYF. The CDR3 coding sequence is TGTGCCAGCAGCTCCCGGGACAGGAGCTCCTACGAGCAGTACTTC.

The chain uses TRBV18 and TRBJ2-5; unclear D gene. V lost 2 bases to trimming and J lost 4 bases, with 14 bases between them. The germline CDR1 and CDR2 sequences are KGHSH and LQKENI. This CDR3 spans 15 amino acids. CDR3 bases: TGTGCCAGCTCACCAATGCAGTTCTCGGGAGAGACCCAGTACTTC. Amino acids: CASSPMQFSGETQYF.

The CDR3 reads CASTTQGSSYGYTF. For the CDR3, the DNA is TGTGCCAGCACCACACAGGGAAGCTCCTATGGCTACACCTTC. The rearrangement joins TRBV12-3 or TRBV12-4 to TRBJ1-2, with a possible D match to TRBD1 (6 bases). The CDR3 runs 14 residues. Trimming stripped 7 bases from V and 4 bases from J, with 16 bases between.

J is TRBJ2-1 and V is TRBV9; TRBD1 agrees at 8 bases. Germline trimming cut 3 bases from V and 7 bases from J; bases unmatched to any gene: 3. The V gene's germline CDR1 is SGDLS and CDR2 YYNGEE. This CDR3 has 13 residues. The CDR3: CASSARQGNEQFF. CDR3 nucleotides: TGTGCCAGCAGCGCCCGACAGGGGAATGAGCAGTTCTTC.

The V and J genes are TRBV12-3 or TRBV12-4 and TRBJ2-2; D is possibly TRBD1 or TRBD2 (6 bases each). Trimming removed 7 bases at V and 5 bases at J, with 8 bases between. The length of the CDR3 is 12 residues. Here the CDR3 reads CASIGGTGELFF. CDR3 nucleotides: TGTGCCAGCATAGGGGGGACCGGGGAGCTGTTTTTT.

V is TRBV29-1 and J is TRBJ2-1; D call uncertain. The CDR3 extends over 11 amino acids. The germline V gene encodes CDR1 SQVTM and CDR2 ANQGSEA. The V and J ends lost 8 bases and 5 bases respectively, with 10 bases between them. CDR3 nucleotide sequence: TGCAGCACTTTGACTGACAATGAGCAGTTCTTC. Protein product: CSTLTDNEQFF.

This clonotype has just one count. V usage is TRBV9 and J usage is TRBJ2-3, with D perhaps being TRBD1 or TRBD2 (7 bases each). Deletions cut 2 bases from V and 2 bases from J, with 15 bases between. The germline V gene encodes CDR1 SGDLS and CDR2 YYNGEE. The CDR3 loop spans 16 amino acids. DNA of the CDR3: TGTGCCAGCAGCGTGGTAGGGGAGGGGGCCACAGATACGCAGTATTTT. Translating it yields CASSVVGEGATDTQYF.

The chain couples TRBV29-1 to TRBJ2-3; D could derive from TRBD1 or TRBD2 (5 bases each). The CDR3 loop spans 13 amino acids. Germline loops: CDR1 SQVTM, CDR2 ANQGSEA. Trimming cost V 6 bases and J 4 bases, with 14 bases left between them. The CDR3 loop is CSVDFRGPDTQYF. The CDR3, as DNA: TGCAGCGTGGATTTTCGGGGACCAGATACGCAGTATTTT.

The chain has TRBV18 and TRBJ1-1; the D gene is possibly TRBD1 (6 bases). Trimming cost V 3 bases and J 1 base, with 15 bases left between them. From germline, CDR1 is KGHSH and CDR2 LQKENI. CDR3 length: 16 residues. This CDR3 reads CASSPQQGGRNTEAFF. CDR3 sequence (DNA): TGTGCCAGCTCACCTCAACAGGGAGGGAGGAACACTGAAGCTTTCTTT.

The chain combines TRBV6-5 with TRBJ1-1; no firm D call. The CDR3 consists of 15 residues. Germline CDR1 and CDR2: MNHEY and SVGAGI. Trimming pared 1 base from V and 5 bases from J, leaving 14 bases between. This chain's CDR3 is CASSYWGSMGTEAFF. CDR3 DNA: TGTGCCAGCAGTTACTGGGGTTCGATGGGGACTGAAGCTTTCTTT.

The sample holds one count of this clonotype. The chain carries TRBV27 and TRBJ1-2; possible D gene TRBD1, 6 bases. The CDR3 spans 13 residues. The germline V gene encodes CDR1 MNHEY and CDR2 SMNVEV (reference sequence). Trimming cost V 6 bases and J 3 bases, with 11 bases left between them. The CDR3 bases are TGTGCCAGCAGGCCGCAGGGGTACTATGGCTACACCTTC. It is translated as CASRPQGYYGYTF.

The genes are TRBV10-2 and TRBJ2-2; D ambiguous. Trimming left V 2 bases short and J 5 bases short, with 12 bases between. Germline loops: CDR1 WSHSY, CDR2 SAAADI. The CDR3 contains 15 residues. CDR3 amino acids: CASSEASSVTGELFF. CDR3 DNA: TGCGCCAGCAGTGAGGCCAGTAGTGTTACCGGGGAGCTGTTTTTT.

The chain couples TRBV2 to TRBJ1-2; D might be TRBD1 (6 bases). V was shortened by 6 bases and J by 2 bases, with 10 bases between the two germline ends. The CDR3 has 13 amino acids. The V gene's germline CDR1 is SNHLY and CDR2 FYNNEI. In DNA form, the CDR3 reads TGTGCCAGCAGGACAGGTCCCAACTATGGCTACACCTTC. It is translated as CASRTGPNYGYTF.